This T cell receptor beta chain is drawn from a study of low-dose radiotherapy and immunotherapy resistance in tumors (dated by TCRdb to between 2021 and 2022). Regarding the study in general: Patients in Cohort 1 were given 0.5 Gy per fraction every 2 weeks, and the prescribed total PTV dose was 6.5 Gy. For Cohort 2, the dose was 1 Gy per fraction given every two weeks, adding up to 13 Gy in total across 26 weeks. Patients were given nivolumab as a 240 mg flat dose every two weeks and ipilimumab at 1 mg/kg every six weeks, with both drugs delivered intravenously. Intravenous cyclophosphamide at 200 mg/m2 was administered every two weeks, one day ahead of each radiation and immunotherapy administration. Aspirin 300 mg was taken orally once daily by patients for four cycles, starting on cycle 1 day 1. Randomization of trial participants into treatment groups was not performed. Eight patients were included in the translational analysis: three from the first dose cohort and the first five from the second dose cohort.

Sequencing instrument: Illumina HiSeq 2500. Superscript III and a set of TRAV- and TRBV-specific primers were used to synthesize first-strand cDNA, so that both TCRalpha and TCRbeta chains were covered. TCRs were amplified with Phusion for about 20 PCR cycles using a constant-region primer together with the adapter attached to the V primers. The MessageAmp II aRNA Amplification Kit was used to amplify the isolated mRNA, with in vitro transcription run for approximately 15 hours at 37 degrees C. The Dynabeads mRNA DIRECT Purification Kit was used to isolate the mRNA for TCR sequencing. Indexed Illumina adapters were added in a second Phusion PCR of 20 to 25 cycles, after which AMPure XP beads were used to purify the products. The published analysis was carried out like this. Using custom Perl scripts, TCR sequences that encoded the same protein were pooled, out-of-frame sequences were dropped, and the abundance of each clonotype was calculated. The analysis excluded TCR sequences that were supported by just one read. The metrics used to describe the repertoires included Shannon entropy, Gini index, clonality, richness, and the frequency of TCRs shared between repertoires. Using fastp at Q25 and MiXCR, TCRdb reprocessed the public reads and kept productive beta chains. Every entry covers one CDR3 protein and lists the most common genes and DNA from its rows. In this record, the V and J calls reflect TCRdb's handling and not the investigators' own analysis. The sample table contains 85,000 to 95,000 distinct CDR3 sequences; only one count was recorded for 20% to 25% of them. In total, the top ten clones hold roughly 12% of the sample.

With respect to this clonotype: No cognate antigen has been identified for it. It has no much larger one-base neighbor in the sample; base qualities were not kept.

The time point label here, explained by the study, means: after trial treatment. The treatment or condition label on this specimen signifies: LDRT plus nivolumab, ipilimumab, low-dose cyclophosphamide and aspirin (RACIN trial). The donors took part in RACIN, a single-arm, phase I, dose-escalation trial that combined nivolumab, ipilimumab, aspirin, low-dose cyclophosphamide and low-dose radiotherapy. Eligible patients had advanced, TIL-negative solid tumors. The CDR3 starts with the cysteine, ends with the phenylalanine, and has 15 residues. This entry keeps only the CDR3 DNA: 45 bases, framed from base 1. V gives up 4 bases and J gives up 1 base, and the segment between their germline ends measures 13 bases. Based on the germline V gene, the CDR1 and CDR2 sequences are SGHRS and YFSETQ.

The V and J genes are TRBV5-1 and TRBJ2-3; TRBD2 might be the D gene, on 6 matching bases. The material sequenced was PBMCs, taken after low-dose radiotherapy plus immunotherapy. The receptor was isolated from a female donor with ovarian cancer. Here the CDR3 is given as CASSQYGRRTDTQYF. The DNA reads as follows: TGCGCCAGCAGCCAGTACGGGAGACGCACAGATACGCAGTATTTT.